The rows below give T cell receptor beta chains drawn from one sample of a study of PD-L1 blockade in urothelial cancer. Here immunoSEQ multiplex PCR was the method, and the copy in TCRdb shows in-frame clones only, minus some. The sample lists around 56,000 clones, 85% to 90% seen once, with less than 3.5% in the top ten. The sequences come from PBMCs, collected around atezolizumab (anti-PD-L1) treatment. The source of these receptors is a man aged 45-65 years with urothelial cancer. CDR3s include the opening cysteine and the closing phenylalanine or tryptophan. D genes are given only for firm matches. Expanded clones get a size class; other rows say once, few or many, or leave the size out.

TRBV19,NA,TRBJ2-1,TRBD2,CAARGGSSYNEQFF,TGTGCCGCCCGCGGGGGAAGCTCCTACAATGAGCAGTTCTTC
TRBV10-3,NA,TRBJ1-1,NA,CATWSNSAEAFF,TGTGCCACCTGGTCTAATTCCGCTGAAGCTTTCTTT
TRBV28,NA,TRBJ1-5,TRBD1,CASRPPGQGSQPQHF,TGTGCCAGCAGACCACCTGGACAGGGTAGTCAGCCCCAGCATTTT
TRBV10-1,NA,TRBJ2-1,TRBD2,CASSDRRASGSNEQFF,TGCGCCAGCAGTGATCGGCGGGCTAGCGGGAGCAATGAGCAGTTCTTC
TRBV19,once,TRBJ1-3,NA,CASSLVGDLGNTIYF,TGTGCCAGTAGTCTCGTCGGGGATCTTGGAAACACCATATATTTT
TRBV7-8,NA,TRBJ2-7,TRBD1,CASSFRDSPGAYEQYF,TGTGCCAGCAGCTTTAGGGACAGCCCAGGGGCCTACGAGCAGTACTTC
TRBV7-2,NA,TRBJ2-7,TRBD2,CASSSPRLAGGRKYF,TGTGCCAGCAGCTCCCCGAGACTAGCGGGAGGGAGGAAGTACTTC
TRBV5-1,NA,TRBJ2-5,NA,CASSLAGSGETQYF,TGCGCCAGCAGCTTGGCCGGGAGCGGGGAGACCCAGTACTTC
TRBV5-1,NA,TRBJ2-1,TRBD2,CASSLTSGSFTNEQFF,TGCGCCAGCAGCTTGACTAGCGGGAGTTTCACCAATGAGCAGTTCTTC
TRBV19,NA,TRBJ1-2,NA,CASTPDRMGGYTF,TGTGCCAGTACCCCTGACAGGATGGGAGGCTACACCTTC
TRBV30,few,TRBJ2-2,TRBD2,CAWSDLAASGTGELFF,TGTGCCTGGAGTGACCTAGCGGCCTCGGGCACCGGGGAGCTGTTTTTT
TRBV30,NA,TRBJ2-5,TRBD2,CAWVRTSGRARRETQYF,TGTGCCTGGGTCCGGACTAGCGGGAGGGCCAGGAGGGAGACCCAGTACTTC
TRBV7-3,NA,TRBJ2-3,NA,CASSAMGGDTQYF,TGTGCCAGCAGCGCCATGGGGGGAGATACGCAGTATTTT
TRBV5-5,NA,TRBJ2-1,NA,CASSLVARGPYNEQFF,TGTGCCAGCAGCTTGGTGGCCAGGGGCCCGTACAATGAGCAGTTCTTC
TRBV7-2,NA,TRBJ2-7,NA,CASSLAEAGLSYEQYF,TGTGCCAGCAGCTTAGCAGAGGCGGGACTTTCCTACGAGCAGTACTTC
TRBV28,NA,TRBJ1-1,NA,CASRPPWTVSRGTEAFF,TGTGCCAGCAGGCCCCCATGGACAGTTTCGAGGGGTACTGAAGCTTTCTTT
TRBV7-8,NA,TRBJ1-1,NA,CASSLRGLREPISEAFF,TGTGCCAGCAGCTTAAGAGGTTTGCGGGAGCCAATCTCTGAAGCTTTCTTT
TRBV5-4,NA,TRBJ2-2,TRBD2,CASSLDSGVNTGELFF,TGTGCCAGCAGCTTAGATAGCGGGGTAAACACCGGGGAGCTGTTTTTT
TRBV2,NA,TRBJ2-1,NA,CASSSRTGLNEQFF,TGTGCCAGCAGTTCTCGGACTGGCCTGAATGAGCAGTTCTTC
TRBV5-1,NA,TRBJ1-5,NA,CASSSGHNQPQHF,TGCGCCAGCAGCTCGGGACACAATCAGCCCCAGCATTTT
TRBV6-5,few,TRBJ2-7,NA,CASSYRDFSYEQYF,TGTGCCAGCAGTTACCGGGACTTTTCCTACGAGCAGTACTTC
TRBV2,NA,TRBJ2-2,TRBD1,CATRQGSTGELFF,TGTGCCACCAGACAGGGGAGCACCGGGGAGCTGTTTTTT
TRBV5-4,NA,TRBJ2-2,TRBD1,CASSLDRGPGELFF,TGTGCCAGCAGCCTGGACAGGGGGCCCGGGGAGCTGTTTTTT
TRBV13,NA,TRBJ2-5,TRBD1,CASSANRGQTQYF,TGTGCCAGCAGCGCCAACAGGGGACAGACCCAGTACTTC
TRBV18,NA,TRBJ2-5,NA,CASSPSGNQETQYF,TGTGCCAGCTCACCCTCAGGGAACCAAGAGACCCAGTACTTC
TRBV19,NA,TRBJ2-7,TRBD1,CASSKDRGAREQYF,TGTGCCAGTAGTAAGGACAGGGGGGCGAGGGAGCAGTACTTC
TRBV11-2,NA,TRBJ1-3,NA,CASSLQYRTSGNTIYF,TGTGCCAGCAGCTTACAGTACAGAACTTCTGGAAACACCATATATTTT
TRBV6-1,NA,TRBJ1-1,NA,CALGQGSTEAFF,TGTGCCCTGGGGCAGGGCTCCACTGAAGCCTTCTTT
TRBV28,NA,TRBJ1-2,TRBD1,CASSLGQNYGYTF,TGTGCCAGCAGTTTGGGACAGAACTATGGCTACACCTTC